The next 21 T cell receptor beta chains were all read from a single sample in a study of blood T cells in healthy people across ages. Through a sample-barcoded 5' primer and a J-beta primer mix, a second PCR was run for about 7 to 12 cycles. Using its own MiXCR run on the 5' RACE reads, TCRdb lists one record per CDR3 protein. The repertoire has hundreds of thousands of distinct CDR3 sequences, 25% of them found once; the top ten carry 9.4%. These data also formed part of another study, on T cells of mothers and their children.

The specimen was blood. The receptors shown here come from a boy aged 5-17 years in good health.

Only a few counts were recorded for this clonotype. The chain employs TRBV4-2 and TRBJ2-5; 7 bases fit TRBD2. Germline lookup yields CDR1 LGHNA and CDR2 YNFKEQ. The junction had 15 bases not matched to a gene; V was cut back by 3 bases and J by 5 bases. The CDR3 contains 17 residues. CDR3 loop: CASSQETSRARGETQYF. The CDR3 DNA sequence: TGTGCCAGCAGCCAGGAGACTAGCCGGGCTCGGGGCGAGACCCAGTACTTC.

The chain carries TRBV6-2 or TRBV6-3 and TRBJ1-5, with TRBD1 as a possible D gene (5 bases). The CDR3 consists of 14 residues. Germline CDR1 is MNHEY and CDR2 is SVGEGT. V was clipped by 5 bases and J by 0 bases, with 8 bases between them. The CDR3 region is CASSRGDSNQPQHF. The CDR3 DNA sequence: TGTGCCAGCAGTAGGGGCGATAGCAATCAGCCCCAGCATTTT.

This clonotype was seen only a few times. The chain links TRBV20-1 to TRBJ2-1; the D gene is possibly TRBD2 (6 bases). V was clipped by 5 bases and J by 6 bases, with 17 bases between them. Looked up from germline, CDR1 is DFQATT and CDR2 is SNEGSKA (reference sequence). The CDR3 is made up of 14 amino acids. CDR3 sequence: CSAFGGDPVNEQFF. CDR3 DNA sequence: TGCAGTGCTTTCGGGGGAGATCCCGTCAATGAGCAGTTCTTC.

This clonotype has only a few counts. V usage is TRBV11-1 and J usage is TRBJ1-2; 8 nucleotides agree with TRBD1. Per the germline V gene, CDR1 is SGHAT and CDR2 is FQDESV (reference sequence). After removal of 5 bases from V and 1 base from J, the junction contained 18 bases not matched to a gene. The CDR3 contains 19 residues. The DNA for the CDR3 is TGTGCCAGCAGCCCTGCGTCTTGGGACAGGAATAGGAATAACTATGGCTACACCTTC. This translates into CASSPASWDRNRNNYGYTF.

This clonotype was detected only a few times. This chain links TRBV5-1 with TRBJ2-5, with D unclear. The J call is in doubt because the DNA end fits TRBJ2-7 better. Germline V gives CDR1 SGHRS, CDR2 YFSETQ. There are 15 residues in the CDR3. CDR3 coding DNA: TGCGCCAGCAGCTTGGGGTTCGACCGATCCTACGAGCAGTACTTC. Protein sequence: CASSLGFDRSYEQYF.

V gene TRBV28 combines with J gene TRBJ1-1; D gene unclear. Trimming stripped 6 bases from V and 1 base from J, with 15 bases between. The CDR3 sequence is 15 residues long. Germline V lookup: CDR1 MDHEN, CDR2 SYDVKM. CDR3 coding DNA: TGTGCCAGCAGCCCGAGGTCCGGCCCGAACACTGAAGCTTTCTTT. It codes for CASSPRSGPNTEAFF.

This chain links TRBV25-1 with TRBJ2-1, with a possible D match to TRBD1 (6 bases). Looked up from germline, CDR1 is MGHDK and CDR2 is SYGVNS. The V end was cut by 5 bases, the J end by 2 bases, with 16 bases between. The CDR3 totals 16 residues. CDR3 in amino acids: CASSPRGRGAYNEQFF. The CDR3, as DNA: TGTGCCAGCAGTCCTCGTGGCAGGGGCGCCTACAATGAGCAGTTCTTC.

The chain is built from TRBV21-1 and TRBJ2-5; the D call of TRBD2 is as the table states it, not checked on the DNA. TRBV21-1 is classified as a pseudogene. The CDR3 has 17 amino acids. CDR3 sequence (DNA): TGTGCCAGCAGCAAGGGGATCGCGGGAGCGCTCCCGGAGACCCAGTACTTC. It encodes CASSKGIAGALPETQYF.

This chain's CDR3 is CASSHPGLLETGELFF. CDR3 sequence (DNA): TGCGCCAGCAGCCACCCGGGACTCCTAGAGACCGGGGAGCTGTTTTTT. The V gene is TRBV5-1, the J gene TRBJ2-2, with D possibly TRBD2 on 6 matching bases. V was shortened by 4 bases and J by 5 bases, with 18 bases between the two germline ends. The CDR3 totals 16 residues. Germline values: CDR1 SGHRS, CDR2 YFSETQ.

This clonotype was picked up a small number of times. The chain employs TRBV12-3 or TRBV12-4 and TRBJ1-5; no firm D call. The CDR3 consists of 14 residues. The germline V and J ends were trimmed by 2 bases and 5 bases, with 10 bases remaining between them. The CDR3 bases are TGTGCCAGCAGTTTAAGGGAATTGGATCAGCCCCAGCATTTT. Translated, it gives CASSLRELDQPQHF.

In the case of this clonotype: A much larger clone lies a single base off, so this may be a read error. The CDR3 coding sequence is TGTGCCACCAGTGGACTAGCGGGGATCACAGATACGCAGTATTTT. This sequence encodes CATSGLAGITDTQYF. The rearrangement links TRBV10-3 to TRBJ2-3, with 12 positions matching TRBD2. CDR1 is ENHRY and CDR2 is SYGVKD in the germline V gene. This CDR3 has 15 amino acids.

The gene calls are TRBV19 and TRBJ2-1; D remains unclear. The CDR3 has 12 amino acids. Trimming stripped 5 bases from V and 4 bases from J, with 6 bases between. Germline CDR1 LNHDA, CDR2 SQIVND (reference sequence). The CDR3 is CASSVYYNEQFF. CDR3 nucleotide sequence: TGTGCCAGTAGTGTTTATTACAATGAGCAGTTCTTC.

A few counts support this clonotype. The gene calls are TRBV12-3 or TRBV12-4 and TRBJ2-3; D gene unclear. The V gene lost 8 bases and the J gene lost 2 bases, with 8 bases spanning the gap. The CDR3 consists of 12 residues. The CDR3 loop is CASGFYTDTQYF. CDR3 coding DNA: TGTGCCAGCGGGTTCTACACAGATACGCAGTATTTT.

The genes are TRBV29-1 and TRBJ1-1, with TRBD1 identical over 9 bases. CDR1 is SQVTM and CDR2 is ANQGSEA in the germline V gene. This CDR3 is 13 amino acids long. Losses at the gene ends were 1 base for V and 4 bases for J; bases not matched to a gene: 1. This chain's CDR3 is CSVEGQGVTEAFF. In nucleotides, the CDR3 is TGCAGCGTTGAAGGACAGGGGGTCACTGAAGCTTTCTTT.

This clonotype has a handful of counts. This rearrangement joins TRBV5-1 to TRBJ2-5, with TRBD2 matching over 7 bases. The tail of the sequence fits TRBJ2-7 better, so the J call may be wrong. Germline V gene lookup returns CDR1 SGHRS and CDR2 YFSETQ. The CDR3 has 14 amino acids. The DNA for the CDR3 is TGCGCCAGCAGCCAAACGGGACTAACCTACGAGCAGTACTTC. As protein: CASSQTGLTYEQYF.

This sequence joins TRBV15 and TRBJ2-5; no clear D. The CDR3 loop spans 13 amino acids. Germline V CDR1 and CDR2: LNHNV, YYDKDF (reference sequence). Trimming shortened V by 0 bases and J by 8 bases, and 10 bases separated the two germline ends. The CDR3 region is CATSRDSTETQYF. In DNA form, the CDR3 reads TGTGCCACCAGCAGAGATTCTACGGAAACCCAGTACTTC.

The CDR3 nucleotides are TGTGCCAGCAGCTCGATCGGAAGAGATACGCAGTATTTT. This gives the protein CASSSIGRDTQYF. V is TRBV7-3 and J is TRBJ2-3; D is uncertain. The V end was cut by 4 bases, the J end by 5 bases, with 10 bases between. CDR1 SGHTA and CDR2 FQGTGA come from the germline V gene. This CDR3 contains 13 residues.

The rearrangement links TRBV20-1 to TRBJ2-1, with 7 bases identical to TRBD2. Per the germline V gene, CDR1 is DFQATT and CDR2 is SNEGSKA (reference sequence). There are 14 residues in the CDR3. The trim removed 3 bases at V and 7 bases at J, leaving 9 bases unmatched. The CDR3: CSASYGGSLNEQFF. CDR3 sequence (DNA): TGCAGTGCTAGTTACGGCGGGAGTTTAAATGAGCAGTTCTTC.

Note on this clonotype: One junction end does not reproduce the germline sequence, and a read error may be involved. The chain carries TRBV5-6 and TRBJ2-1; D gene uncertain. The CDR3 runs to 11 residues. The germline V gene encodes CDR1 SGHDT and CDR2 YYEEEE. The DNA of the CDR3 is TGCGCCAGCAGCTTCTTTGATGAGCAGTTCTTC. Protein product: CASSFFDEQFF.

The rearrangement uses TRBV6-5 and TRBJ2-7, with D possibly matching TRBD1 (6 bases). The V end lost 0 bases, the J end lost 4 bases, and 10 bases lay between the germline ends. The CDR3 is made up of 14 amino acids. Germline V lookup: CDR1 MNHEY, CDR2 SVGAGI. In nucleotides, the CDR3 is TGTGCCAGCAGTTACTCGACAGGAGTGTACGAGCAGTACTTC. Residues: CASSYSTGVYEQYF.

CDR3 in DNA: TGCGCCAGCAGCTGGATTACTAGCGGACACGACAATGAGCAGTTCTTC. This sequence encodes CASSWITSGHDNEQFF. The V and J genes are TRBV5-1 and TRBJ2-5; TRBD2 aligns across 8 bases. The end of the DNA aligns better with TRBJ2-1, so the J call may be wrong. The CDR3 consists of 16 residues. Germline values: CDR1 SGHRS, CDR2 YFSETQ.